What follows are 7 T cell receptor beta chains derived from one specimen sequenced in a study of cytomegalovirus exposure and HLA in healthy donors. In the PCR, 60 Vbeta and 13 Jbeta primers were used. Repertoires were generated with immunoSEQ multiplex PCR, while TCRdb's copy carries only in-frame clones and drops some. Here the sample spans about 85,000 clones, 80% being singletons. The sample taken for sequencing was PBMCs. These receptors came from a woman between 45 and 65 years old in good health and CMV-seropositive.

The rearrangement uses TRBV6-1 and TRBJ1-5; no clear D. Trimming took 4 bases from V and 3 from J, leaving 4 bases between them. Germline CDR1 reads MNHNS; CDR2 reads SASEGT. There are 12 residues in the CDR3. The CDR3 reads CASSAVNQPQHF. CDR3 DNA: TGTGCCAGCAGTGCCGTCAATCAGCCCCAGCATTTT.

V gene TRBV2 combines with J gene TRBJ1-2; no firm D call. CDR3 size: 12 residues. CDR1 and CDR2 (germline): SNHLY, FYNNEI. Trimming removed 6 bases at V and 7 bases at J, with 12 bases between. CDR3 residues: CASRNPQPGYTF. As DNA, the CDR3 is TGTGCCAGCAGGAATCCACAGCCTGGCTACACCTTC.

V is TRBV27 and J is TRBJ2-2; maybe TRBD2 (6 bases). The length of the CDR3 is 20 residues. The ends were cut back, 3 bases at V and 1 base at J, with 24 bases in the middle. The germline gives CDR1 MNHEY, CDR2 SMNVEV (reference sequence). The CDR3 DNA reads TGTGCCAGCAGTTTGTACCCGTTTGTTGGGGGAGGCCTGAACACCGGGGAGCTGTTTTTT. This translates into CASSLYPFVGGGLNTGELFF.

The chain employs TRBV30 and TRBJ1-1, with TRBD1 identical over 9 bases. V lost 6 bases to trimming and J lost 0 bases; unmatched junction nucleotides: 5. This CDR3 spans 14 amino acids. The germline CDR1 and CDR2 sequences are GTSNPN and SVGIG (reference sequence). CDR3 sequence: CACDRGSMNTEAFF. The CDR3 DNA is TGTGCCTGCGACAGGGGGTCCATGAACACTGAAGCTTTCTTT.

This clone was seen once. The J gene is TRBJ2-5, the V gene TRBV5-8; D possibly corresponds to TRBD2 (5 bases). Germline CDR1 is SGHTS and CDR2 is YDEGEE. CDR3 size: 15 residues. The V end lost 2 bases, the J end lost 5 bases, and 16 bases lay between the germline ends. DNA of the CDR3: TGTGCCAGCAGCTTTTCCGGACTCCCGGGGGAGACCCAGTACTTC. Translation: CASSFSGLPGETQYF.

The CDR3 loop reads CASSFGETQYF. The DNA for the CDR3 is TGTGCCAGCAGCTTCGGAGAGACCCAGTACTTC. J is TRBJ2-5 and V is TRBV11-2; D is unresolved. There are 11 residues in the CDR3. Germline values: CDR1 SGHAT, CDR2 FQNNGV. V lost 3 bases and J lost 4, with 3 bases in between.

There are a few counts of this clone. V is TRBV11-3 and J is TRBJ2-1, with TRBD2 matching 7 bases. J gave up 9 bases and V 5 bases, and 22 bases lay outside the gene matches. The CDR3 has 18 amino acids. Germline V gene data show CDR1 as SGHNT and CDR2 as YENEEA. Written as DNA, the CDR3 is TGTGCCAGCAGCCCCCCCGGTTGGGCTAGCGGAGCCGGTTCTGAGCAGTTCTTC. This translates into CASSPPGWASGAGSEQFF.